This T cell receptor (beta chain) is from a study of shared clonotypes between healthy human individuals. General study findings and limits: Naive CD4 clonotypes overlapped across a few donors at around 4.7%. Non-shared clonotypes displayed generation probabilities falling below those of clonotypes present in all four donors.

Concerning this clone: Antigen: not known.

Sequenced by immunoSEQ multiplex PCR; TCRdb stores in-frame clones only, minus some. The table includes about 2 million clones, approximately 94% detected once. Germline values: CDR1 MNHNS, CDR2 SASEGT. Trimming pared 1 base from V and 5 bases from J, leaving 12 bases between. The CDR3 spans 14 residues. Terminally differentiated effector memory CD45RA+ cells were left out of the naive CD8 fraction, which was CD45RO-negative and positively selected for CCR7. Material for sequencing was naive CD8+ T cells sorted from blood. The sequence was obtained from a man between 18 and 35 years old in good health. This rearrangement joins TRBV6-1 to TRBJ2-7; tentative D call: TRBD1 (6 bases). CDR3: CASSEVWTADEQYF. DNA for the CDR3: TGTGCCAGCAGTGAAGTTTGGACAGCTGACGAGCAGTACTTC.